The 11 T cell receptor beta chains listed next were all sequenced from one sample in a study of vaccination and CD4 T cells after COVID-19. Treatment indicated: approximately nine-day PBMC culture with coronavirus spike peptide pools or control peptides (ViraFEST assay). Oncomine TCR Beta short-read sequencing was applied to DNA from cultured CD4+ T cells. TCRdb re-called the PCR reads through MiXCR, storing one row per CDR3 protein. The sample lists 15,000 to 25,000 distinct CDR3 sequences, approximately 42% occurring once. No cognate antigen is known for these TCRs. Sequenced material: CD4+ T cells from blood, cultured in vitro, taken before SARS-CoV-2 vaccination. All receptors come from a human donor who received a COVID-19 vaccine.

The rearrangement links TRBV7-9 to TRBJ1-4; D is unresolved. V shed 2 bases and J shed 7 bases, with 14 bases lying between them. This CDR3 is 15 amino acids long. Germline V gives CDR1 SEHNR, CDR2 FQNEAQ (reference sequence). The CDR3 sequence: CASSLSGQRGEKLFF. Here the CDR3 DNA reads TGTGCCAGCAGCTTAAGTGGGCAGCGGGGTGAAAAACTGTTTTTT.

This clonotype has just a few counts. The J gene is TRBJ2-3, the V gene TRBV2; tentative D call: TRBD2 (6 bases). The V end lost 4 bases, the J end lost 2 bases, and 19 bases lay between the germline ends. The CDR3 has 17 residues. Germline-derived CDR1 and CDR2 are SNHLY and FYNNEI. The chain's CDR3 is CASSGGGPGLNTDTQYF. CDR3 DNA sequence: TGTGCCAGCAGTGGTGGCGGACCCGGACTAAACACAGATACGCAGTATTTT. The full variable domain, rest sourced from reference TRBV2 and TRBJ2-3, is EPEVTQTPSHQVTQMGQEVILRCVPISNHLYFYWYRQILGQKVEFLVSFYNNEISEKSEIFDDQFSVERPDGSNFTLKIRSTKLEDSAMYFCASSGGGPGLNTDTQYFGPGTRLTVL.

The chain is built from TRBV20-1 and TRBJ1-1; no clear D gene. CDR1 and CDR2 (germline): DFQATT, SNEGSKA (reference sequence). The CDR3 consists of 11 residues. V dropped 3 bases and J dropped 3 bases, with 5 bases sitting between them. CDR3 nucleotides: TGCAGTGCTAGGGATGACACTGAAGCTTTCTTT. Translated, it gives CSARDDTEAFF.

V usage is TRBV2 and J usage is TRBJ1-1; TRBD1 might be the D (6 bases). Per the germline V gene, CDR1 is SNHLY and CDR2 is FYNNEI. The CDR3 has 15 amino acids. The V end was cut by 6 bases, the J end by 1 base, with 15 bases between. The CDR3 DNA reads as TGTGCCAGCAGACCAGATCGGGGGCCGAACACTGAAGCTTTCTTT. Translating it yields CASRPDRGPNTEAFF.

This clonotype was seen a few times. The chain joins TRBV20-1 to TRBJ1-2, with 9 bases matching TRBD1. V lost 5 bases and J lost 6; bases outside the gene matches: 4. The CDR3 runs 12 residues. CDR1 is DFQATT and CDR2 is SNEGSKA in the germline V gene (reference sequence). This chain's CDR3 is CSASTGGDGYTF. The CDR3 DNA reads as TGCAGTGCTTCTACAGGGGGCGATGGCTACACCTTC.

V usage is TRBV6-5 and J usage is TRBJ1-6; weak D call: TRBD1 (6 bases). The CDR3 sequence is 14 residues long. Germline values: CDR1 MNHEY, CDR2 SVGAGI. Trimming shortened V by 4 bases and J by 10 bases, and 14 bases separated the two germline ends. As DNA, the CDR3 is TGTGCCAGCAGTTTCAGGGGAAGAGAATCACCCCTCCACTTT. As protein: CASSFRGRESPLHF.

Only a few counts were recorded for this clonotype. This chain links TRBV19 with TRBJ1-5, with no clear D. The ends were cut back, 1 base at V and 4 bases at J, with 5 bases in the middle. The CDR3 spans 13 residues. From germline, CDR1 is LNHDA and CDR2 SQIVND (reference sequence). CDR3 residues: CASSIALNQPQHF. The CDR3, as DNA: TGTGCCAGTAGTATAGCCCTTAATCAGCCCCAGCATTTT.

V is TRBV5-1 and J is TRBJ2-7; tentative D call: TRBD2 (5 bases). Germline CDR1 is SGHRS and CDR2 is YFSETQ. V shed 0 bases and J shed 2 bases, with 12 bases lying between them. The CDR3 has 15 residues. Here the CDR3 DNA reads TGCGCCAGCAGCTTGGGGAGAGGGCCTACCTACGAGCAGTACTTC. This translates into CASSLGRGPTYEQYF.

J is TRBJ1-6 and V is TRBV2; D unresolved. V gave up 4 bases and J gave up 6 bases, with 10 bases separating them. Germline V gives CDR1 SNHLY, CDR2 FYNNEI. The CDR3 covers 14 residues. CDR3: CASSVGQINSPLHF. As DNA, the CDR3 is TGTGCCAGCAGTGTTGGGCAGATTAATTCACCCCTCCACTTT. The full variable domain, completed using reference TRBV2 and TRBJ1-6, is EPEVTQTPSHQVTQMGQEVILRCVPISNHLYFYWYRQILGQKVEFLVSFYNNEISEKSEIFDDQFSVERPDGSNFTLKIRSTKLEDSAMYFCASSVGQINSPLHFGNGTRLTVT.

This chain connects TRBV12-3 or TRBV12-4 to TRBJ1-4; no reliable D call. This CDR3 has 13 amino acids. V shed 4 bases and J shed 8 bases, with 11 bases lying between them. The DNA of the CDR3 is TGTGCCAGCAGTTCCGTCGTCAGGGAAAAACTGTTTTTT. It translates to CASSSVVREKLFF.

This clonotype was recorded a few times. CDR3 residues: CASSWVGLQETQYF. The CDR3 bases are TGTGCCAGCAGCTGGGTAGGGTTACAAGAGACCCAGTACTTC. The gene calls are TRBV11-2 and TRBJ2-5, with D unclear. The CDR3 consists of 14 residues. The V end was cut by 4 bases, the J end by 2 bases, with 11 bases between. The V gene's germline CDR1 is SGHAT and CDR2 FQNNGV.